These T cell receptor beta chains were read from a single sample in a study of blood T cells in healthy people across ages. TCRdb ran MiXCR on the 5' RACE reads and lists one entry per CDR3 protein. Of about 1.4 million distinct CDR3 sequences in the sample, roughly 64% were seen once. Material for sequencing was blood. Every receptor here comes from a man younger than 35 in good health. Each CDR3 is given with its conserved first and last residue. D genes are given only for firm matches. Some rows have no size entry. The others give once, few or many, or a class for an expanded clone.

size,length,V,D,J,CDR3,DNA
.,14,TRBV7-2,.,TRBJ1-5,CASSFRQGGQPQHF,TGTGCCAGCAGCTTTAGGCAGGGCGGTCAGCCCCAGCATTTT
.,11,TRBV2,.,TRBJ2-1,CASIIQGGQFF,TGTGCCAGCATCATCCAGGGGGGGCAGTTCTTC
.,15,TRBV9,TRBD2,TRBJ2-1,CASSDPGTSTDEQFF,TGTGCCAGCAGCGACCCCGGGACTAGTACAGATGAGCAGTTCTTC
.,13,TRBV20-1,.,TRBJ1-1,CSARSASDTEAFF,TGCAGTGCTAGATCCGCTTCCGACACTGAAGCTTTCTTT
.,17,TRBV7-9,.,TRBJ1-2,CASSPVFAGGSLHGYTF,TGTGCCAGCAGTCCGGTGTTCGCGGGGGGAAGTCTGCATGGCTACACCTTC
.,14,TRBV9,.,TRBJ1-1,CASSPAPKGVRAFF,TGTGCCAGCAGCCCCGCCCCCAAAGGGGTTCGAGCTTTCTTT
.,13,TRBV20-1,.,TRBJ2-7,CSAGTPAYNEQYF,TGCAGTGCTGGGACTCCCGCCTACAATGAGCAGTACTTC
.,14,TRBV10-2,TRBD1,TRBJ1-4,CASSPRQGFEKLFF,TGCGCCAGCAGCCCCAGACAGGGGTTTGAAAAACTGTTTTTT
.,14,TRBV20-1,TRBD2,TRBJ2-1,CSAKRREGLNEQFF,TGCAGTGCAAAGAGGAGGGAGGGCTTGAATGAGCAGTTCTTC
once,15,TRBV18,.,TRBJ2-7,CASSPGGAGTYEQYF,TGTGCCAGCTCACCCGGCGGAGCGGGTACCTACGAGCAGTACTTC
.,12,TRBV20-1,.,TRBJ2-1,CSGGHSYNEQFF,TGCAGTGGCGGCCACTCCTACAATGAGCAGTTCTTC
.,15,TRBV13,.,TRBJ1-6,CASSGTGVVGSPLHF,TGTGCCAGCAGCGGGACTGGGGTCGTAGGATCACCCCTCCACTTT
.,18,TRBV7-6,TRBD2,TRBJ2-5,CASSLPLTGTNPKETQYF,TGTGCCAGCAGCTTACCCTTGACCGGGACTAACCCAAAAGAGACCCAGTACTTC
.,14,TRBV10-3,.,TRBJ1-4,CAISESRGSEKLFF,TGTGCCATCAGTGAGTCAAGGGGTAGCGAAAAACTGTTTTTT
.,16,TRBV3-1,TRBD2,TRBJ2-1,CASSKLARRPYNEQFF,TGTGCCAGCAGCAAACTAGCGCGTCGGCCCTACAATGAGCAGTTCTTC
.,15,TRBV6-6,.,TRBJ2-1,CASSQGVGPVNEQFF,TGTGCCAGCTCGCAAGGCGTTGGACCCGTCAATGAGCAGTTCTTC
.,13,TRBV7-9,TRBD2,TRBJ2-1,CASSLAVLNEQFF,TGTGCCAGCAGCCTAGCGGTCCTCAATGAGCAGTTCTTC
few,13,TRBV20-1,TRBD1,TRBJ2-7,CSAGDRGRYEQYF,TGCAGTGCTGGGGACAGGGGACGCTACGAGCAGTACTTC
once,11,TRBV29-1,.,TRBJ1-1,CSVLPRAEAFF,TGCAGCGTCCTCCCGCGGGCTGAAGCTTTCTTT
few,11,TRBV20-1,.,TRBJ2-7,CSANREYEQYF,TGCAGTGCTAACAGGGAGTACGAGCAGTACTTC
.,13,TRBV12-3/TRBV12-4,.,TRBJ2-7,CASSLVSFYEQYF,TGTGCCAGCAGTTTAGTTTCCTTCTACGAGCAGTACTTC
few,13,TRBV29-1,.,TRBJ2-4,CSVDAGAKNIQYF,TGCAGCGTTGACGCAGGGGCCAAAAACATTCAGTACTTC
.,16,TRBV9,.,TRBJ2-4,CASSVEVKAAKNIQYF,TGTGCCAGCAGCGTAGAGGTTAAAGCGGCCAAAAACATTCAGTACTTC
once,16,TRBV6-6,TRBD2,TRBJ2-4,CASRIGTSGRAEEQYF,TGTGCCAGCAGAATCGGGACTAGCGGGAGGGCTGAAGAGCAGTACTTC
.,17,TRBV6-6,TRBD2,TRBJ2-3,CASSYGLAGLGTDTQYF,TGTGCCAGCAGTTACGGTCTAGCGGGATTGGGTACAGATACGCAGTATTTT
.,13,TRBV2,.,TRBJ2-4,CASSEPDKNIQYF,TGTGCCAGCAGTGAACCGGACAAAAACATTCAGTACTTC
.,16,TRBV20-1,.,TRBJ2-7,CSARDLETPLSYEQYF,TGCAGTGCTAGAGATCTAGAAACACCGCTCTCCTACGAGCAGTACTTC
few,16,TRBV6-5,.,TRBJ2-1,CASSSPDGTSYNEQFF,TGTGCCAGCAGTAGCCCGGACGGGACCTCCTACAATGAGCAGTTCTTC
.,15,TRBV2,TRBD1,TRBJ2-7,CASSEDRVLDNEQYF,TGTGCCAGCAGCGAAGACAGGGTACTCGACAATGAGCAGTACTTC